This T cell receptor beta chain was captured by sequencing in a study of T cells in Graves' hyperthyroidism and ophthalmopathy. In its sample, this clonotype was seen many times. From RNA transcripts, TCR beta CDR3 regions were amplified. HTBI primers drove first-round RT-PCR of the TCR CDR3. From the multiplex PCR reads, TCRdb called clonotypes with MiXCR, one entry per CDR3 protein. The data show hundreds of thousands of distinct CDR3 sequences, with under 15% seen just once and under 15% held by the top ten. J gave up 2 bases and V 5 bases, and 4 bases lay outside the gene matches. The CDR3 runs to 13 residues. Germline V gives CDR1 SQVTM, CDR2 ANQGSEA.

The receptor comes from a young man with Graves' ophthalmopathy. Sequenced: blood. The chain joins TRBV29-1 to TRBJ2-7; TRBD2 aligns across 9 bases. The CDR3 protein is CSVRLAATYEQYF. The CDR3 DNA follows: TGCAGCGTTCGACTAGCGGCGACCTACGAGCAGTACTTC.